The 2 T cell receptor beta chains presented below share a single source sample, sequenced in a study of blood T cell repertoires in COVID-19. Assay: immunoSEQ multiplex PCR; the TCRdb copy retains only in-frame clones and omits some. The sample has about 380,000 clones, 88% seen once. Input material: PBMCs or T cells enriched from blood (not recorded which). The origin of the receptors is a woman in her late teens or twenties who had recovered from COVID-19.

V and J are TRBV7-2 and TRBJ2-5; the match to TRBD2 covers 15 bases. Trimming cost V 5 bases and J 5 bases; bases outside gene matches: 6. Germline loops: CDR1 SGHTA, CDR2 FQGNSA. The CDR3 contains 16 residues. The CDR3, as DNA: TGTGCCAGCAGCCGTTCCGGGACTAGCGGGAGGGAGACCCAGTACTTC. Amino acid sequence: CASSRSGTSGRETQYF.

The chain is built from TRBV24-1 and TRBJ2-7; no firm D call. Between the trimmed V and J ends, which lost 4 bases and 4 bases, there was a span of 7 bases. Germline V gene sequence: CDR1 KGHDR, CDR2 SFDVKD. CDR3 length: 12 residues. The CDR3 DNA sequence: TGTGCCACCAGTGACCCCCATTACGAGCAGTACTTC. Protein product: CATSDPHYEQYF.